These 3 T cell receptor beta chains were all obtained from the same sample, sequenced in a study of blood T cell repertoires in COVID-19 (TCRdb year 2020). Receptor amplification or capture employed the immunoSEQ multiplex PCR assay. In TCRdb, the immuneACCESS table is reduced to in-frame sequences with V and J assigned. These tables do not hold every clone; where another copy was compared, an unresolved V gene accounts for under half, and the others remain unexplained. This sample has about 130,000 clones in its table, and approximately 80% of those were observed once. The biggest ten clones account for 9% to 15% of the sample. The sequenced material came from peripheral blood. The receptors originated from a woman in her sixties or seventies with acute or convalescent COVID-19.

CDR3 residues: CASSLAGTGGMYEQFF. The CDR3 bases are TGCGCCAGCAGCTTAGCCGGGACAGGGGGTATGTATGAGCAGTTCTTC. The chain uses TRBV5-1 and TRBJ2-1; TRBD1 aligns across 11 bases. Germline CDR1 reads SGHRS; CDR2 reads YFSETQ. The V and J ends lost 2 bases and 8 bases, in that order; junction bases with no gene match: 9. This CDR3 spans 16 amino acids.

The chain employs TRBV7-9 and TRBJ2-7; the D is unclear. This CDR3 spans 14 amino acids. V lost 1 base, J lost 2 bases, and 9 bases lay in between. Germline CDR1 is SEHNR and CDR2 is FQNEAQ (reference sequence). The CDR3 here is CASSLGQATYEQYF. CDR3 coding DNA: TGTGCCAGCAGCTTAGGTCAGGCCACCTACGAGCAGTACTTC.

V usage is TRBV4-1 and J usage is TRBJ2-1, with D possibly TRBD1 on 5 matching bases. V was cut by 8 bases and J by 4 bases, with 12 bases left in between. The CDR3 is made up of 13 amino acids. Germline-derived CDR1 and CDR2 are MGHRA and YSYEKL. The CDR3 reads CASSWGIYNEQFF. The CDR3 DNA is TGCGCCAGCTCCTGGGGCATTTACAATGAGCAGTTCTTC.